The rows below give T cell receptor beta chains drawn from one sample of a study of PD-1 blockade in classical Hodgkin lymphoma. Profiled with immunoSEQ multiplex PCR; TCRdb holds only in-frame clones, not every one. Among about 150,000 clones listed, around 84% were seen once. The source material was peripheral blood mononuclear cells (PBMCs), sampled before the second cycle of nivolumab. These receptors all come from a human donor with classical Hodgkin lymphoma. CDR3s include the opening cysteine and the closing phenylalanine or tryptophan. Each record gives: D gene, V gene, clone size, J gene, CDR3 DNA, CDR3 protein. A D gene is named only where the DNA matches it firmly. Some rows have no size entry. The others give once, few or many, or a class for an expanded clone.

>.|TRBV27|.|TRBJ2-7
TGTGCCAGCAGTTTAGTGGGGGGGCCCTACGAGCAGTACTTC
CASSLVGGPYEQYF
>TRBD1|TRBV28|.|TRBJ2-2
TGTGCCAGCAGACCTGGGGACAGGGCGTATGGCGGGGAGCTGTTTTTT
CASRPGDRAYGGELFF
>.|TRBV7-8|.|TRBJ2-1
TGTGCCAGCAGCTTCGGACTACTCACCCACAATGAGCAGTTCTTC
CASSFGLLTHNEQFF
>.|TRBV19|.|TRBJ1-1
TGTGCCAGTAGTATGATGGACGGTGAAGCTTTCTTT
CASSMMDGEAFF
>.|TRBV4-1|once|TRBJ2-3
TGCGCCAGCAGCCACGCGACTAGCACAGATACGCAGTATTTT
CASSHATSTDTQYF
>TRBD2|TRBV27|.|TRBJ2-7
TGTGCCAGCAGGCATAGACTCACTAGCGGAAACTCCTACGAGCAGTACTTC
CASRHRLTSGNSYEQYF
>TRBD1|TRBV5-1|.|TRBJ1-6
TGCGCCAGCAGCGCGACAGGGGGAGATAATTCACCCCTCCACTTT
CASSATGGDNSPLHF
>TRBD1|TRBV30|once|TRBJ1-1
TGTGCCTGGCTACAGGGGCTGGCTGAAGCTTTCTTT
CAWLQGLAEAFF
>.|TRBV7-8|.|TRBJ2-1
TGTGCCAGCAGCTTAGCGCTTGGCGATCAGTTCTTC
CASSLALGDQFF
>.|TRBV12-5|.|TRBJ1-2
TGTGCTAGTGGTTTCGGAAGGGGATGGAATGGCTACACCTTC
CASGFGRGWNGYTF
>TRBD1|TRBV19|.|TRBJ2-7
TGTGCCAGTAGTGGGGACAGAGAAATTGCCTACGAGCAGTACTTC
CASSGDREIAYEQYF
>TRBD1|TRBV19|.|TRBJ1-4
TGTGCCAGTAGACAGACAGGGGCGAATGAAAAACTGTTTTTT
CASRQTGANEKLFF
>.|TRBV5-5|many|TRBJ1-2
TGTGCCAGCAGCTTGACGCTGGTCCATGGCTACACCTTC
CASSLTLVHGYTF
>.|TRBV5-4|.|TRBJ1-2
TGTGCCAGCAGCTTATATGGGAACTATGGCTACACCTTC
CASSLYGNYGYTF
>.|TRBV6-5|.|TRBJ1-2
TGTGCCAGCAGTTACTCGTGGAACTATGGCTACACCTTC
CASSYSWNYGYTF
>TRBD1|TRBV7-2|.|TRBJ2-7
TGTGCCAGCAGCGCGGGACAGGCCTCCTACGAGCAGTACTTC
CASSAGQASYEQYF
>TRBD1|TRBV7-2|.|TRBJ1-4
TGTGCCAGCAGCTTGGGATACAGGGGGCAGAATGAAAAACTGTTTTTT
CASSLGYRGQNEKLFF
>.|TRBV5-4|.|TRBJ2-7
TGTGCCAGCAGCTTCCCGGGGGCCTACGAGCAGTACTTC
CASSFPGAYEQYF
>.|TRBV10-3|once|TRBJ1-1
TGTGCCATCGGCAATAACGACAGACCCGAAGCTTTCTTT
CAIGNNDRPEAFF
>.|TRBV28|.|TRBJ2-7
TGTGCCAGCAAGGTCCCCAGCGGCTCCTACGAGCAGTACTTC
CASKVPSGSYEQYF
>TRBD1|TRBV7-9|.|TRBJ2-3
TGTGCCAGCAGCTTAAACAGGGGGAGCACAGATACGCAGTATTTT
CASSLNRGSTDTQYF
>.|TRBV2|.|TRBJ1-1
TGTGCCAGCAGTGAGGGGCAGTACACTGAAGCTTTCTTT
CASSEGQYTEAFF
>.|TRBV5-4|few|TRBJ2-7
TGTGCCAGCAGCTTGAACAGGCAACCCTACGAGCAGTACTTC
CASSLNRQPYEQYF
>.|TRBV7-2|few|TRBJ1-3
TGTGCCAGCAGCTTACAGGGGATCGCTGGAAACACCATATATTTT
CASSLQGIAGNTIYF